The present TCR beta chain was sequenced within a study of blood T cell repertoires in COVID-19. Study context: Spain, Italy and the United States supplied samples that represented acute and convalescent COVID-19.

TCRdb's table, derived via immunoSEQ multiplex PCR, lists solely in-frame clones and lacks some. Counted here are about 190,000 clones, 65% to 80% occurring once; the ten biggest clones make up around 12%. This CDR3 is built from 15 residues. In germline, CDR1 is MNHEY, CDR2 SVGEGT. V lost 6 bases and J 4 bases, leaving 16 bases between the germline ends. Sample: peripheral blood. The TCR sequence derives from a woman between 45 and 65 years old with acute or convalescent COVID-19. The rearrangement uses TRBV6-2 or TRBV6-3 and TRBJ1-3, with D possibly matching TRBD1 (6 bases). CDR3: CASSLLKTGGNTIYF. CDR3 DNA sequence: TGTGCCAGCAGCCTTCTCAAAACAGGGGGAAACACCATATATTTT.